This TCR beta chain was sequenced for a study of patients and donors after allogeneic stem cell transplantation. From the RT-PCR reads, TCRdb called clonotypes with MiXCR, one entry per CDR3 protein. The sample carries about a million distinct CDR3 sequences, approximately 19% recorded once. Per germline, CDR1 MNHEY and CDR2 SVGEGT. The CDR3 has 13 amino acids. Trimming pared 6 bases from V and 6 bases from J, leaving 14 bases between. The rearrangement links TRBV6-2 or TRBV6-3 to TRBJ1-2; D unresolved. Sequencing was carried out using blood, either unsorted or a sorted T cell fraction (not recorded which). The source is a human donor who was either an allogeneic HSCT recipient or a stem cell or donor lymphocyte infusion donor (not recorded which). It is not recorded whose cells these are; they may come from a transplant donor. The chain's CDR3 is CASSFEVGDGYTF. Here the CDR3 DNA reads TGTGCCAGCAGCTTCGAGGTTGGGGATGGCTACACCTTC.